Reported below is one TCR beta chain. These data come from a study of blood T cell repertoires in COVID-19. Background on the study: The United States, Italy and Spain provided the acute and convalescent COVID-19 samples. The cDNA or gDNA used as material had been derived from T cells, B-cell-depleted T cells, or PBMCs.

In the authors' workflow: Reference gene primer amplification gave estimated nucleated cell counts. The protocol was immunoSEQ multiplex PCR, while the TCRdb copy is restricted to in-frame clones and leaves out a portion. V, J and clone size were drawn from that table, and D and trimming were deduced from the DNA. The sample contains some 150,000 clones, 84% of which appear only once. The CDR3 contains 16 residues. The trim removed 0 bases at V and 7 bases at J, leaving 5 bases unmatched. Germline lookup yields CDR1 SGHNT and CDR2 YYREEE (reference sequence). The receptor was isolated from a man aged 35-49 years who had recovered from COVID-19. The chain combines TRBV5-4 with TRBJ1-6, with 9 bases aligning to TRBD1. What was sequenced was peripheral blood. As DNA, the CDR3 is TGTGCCAGCAGCTTGGGACAGGGGGGATTAAATTCACCCCTCCACTTT. This translates into CASSLGQGGLNSPLHF. The full variable domain, completed using reference TRBV5-4 and TRBJ1-6, is ETGVTQSPTHLIKTRGQQVTLRCSSQSGHNTVSWYQQALGQGPQFIFQYYREEENGRGNFPPRFSGLQFPNYSSELNVNALELDDSALYLCASSLGQGGLNSPLHFGNGTRLTVT.